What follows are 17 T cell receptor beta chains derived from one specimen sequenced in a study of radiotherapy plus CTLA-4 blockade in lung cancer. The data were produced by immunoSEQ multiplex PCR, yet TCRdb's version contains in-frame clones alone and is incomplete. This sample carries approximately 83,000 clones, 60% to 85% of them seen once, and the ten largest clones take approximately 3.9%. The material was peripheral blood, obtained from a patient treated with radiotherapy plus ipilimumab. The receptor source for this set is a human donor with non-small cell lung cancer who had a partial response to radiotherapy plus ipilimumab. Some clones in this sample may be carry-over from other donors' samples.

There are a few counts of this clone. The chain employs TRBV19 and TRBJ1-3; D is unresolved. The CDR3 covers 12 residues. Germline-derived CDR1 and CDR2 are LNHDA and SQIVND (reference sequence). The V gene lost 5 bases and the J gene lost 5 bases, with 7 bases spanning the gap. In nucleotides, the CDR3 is TGTGCCAGTAGTCCTAAGAGAAACACCATATATTTT. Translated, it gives CASSPKRNTIYF. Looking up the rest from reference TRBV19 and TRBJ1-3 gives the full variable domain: DGGITQSPKYLFRKEGQNVTLSCEQNLNHDAMYWYRQDPGQGLRLIYYSQIVNDFQKGDIAEGYSVSREKKESFPLTVTSAQKNPTAFYLCASSPKRNTIYFGEGSWLTVV.

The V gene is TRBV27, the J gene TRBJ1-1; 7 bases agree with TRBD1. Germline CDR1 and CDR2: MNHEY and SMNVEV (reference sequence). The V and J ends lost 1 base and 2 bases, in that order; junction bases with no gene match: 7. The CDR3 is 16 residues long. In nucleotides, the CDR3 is TGTGCCAGCAGTTTATTCCCCCGACAGGGAAACACTGAAGCTTTCTTT. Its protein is CASSLFPRQGNTEAFF.

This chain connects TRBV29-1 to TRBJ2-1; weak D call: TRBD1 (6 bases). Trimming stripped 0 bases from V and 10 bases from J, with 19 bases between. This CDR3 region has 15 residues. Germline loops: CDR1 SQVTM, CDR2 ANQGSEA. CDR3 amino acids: CSVEEFGTFEAEQFF. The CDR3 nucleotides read TGCAGCGTTGAAGAATTCGGGACATTCGAAGCGGAGCAGTTCTTC.

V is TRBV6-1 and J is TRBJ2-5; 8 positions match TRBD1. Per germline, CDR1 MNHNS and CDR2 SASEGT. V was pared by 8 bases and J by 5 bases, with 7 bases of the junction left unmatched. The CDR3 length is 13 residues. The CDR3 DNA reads TGTGCCAGCGGACCAGGGGGCTTGGAGACCCAGTACTTC. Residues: CASGPGGLETQYF.

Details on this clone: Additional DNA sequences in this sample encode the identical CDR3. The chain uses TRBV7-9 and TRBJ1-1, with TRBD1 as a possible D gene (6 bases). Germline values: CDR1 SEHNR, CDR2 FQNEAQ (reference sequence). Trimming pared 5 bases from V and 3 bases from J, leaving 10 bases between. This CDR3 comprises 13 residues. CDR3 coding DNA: TGTGCCAGCAGCCTCGAGGGGGACACTGAAGCTTTCTTT. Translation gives CASSLEGDTEAFF.

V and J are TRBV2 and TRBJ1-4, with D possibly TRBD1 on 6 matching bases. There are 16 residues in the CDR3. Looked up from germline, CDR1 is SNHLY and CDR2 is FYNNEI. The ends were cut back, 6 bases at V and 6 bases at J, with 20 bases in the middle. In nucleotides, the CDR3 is TGTGCCAGCAGCAGTACTCAGGGGCGTCATGATGAAAAACTGTTTTTT. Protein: CASSSTQGRHDEKLFF.

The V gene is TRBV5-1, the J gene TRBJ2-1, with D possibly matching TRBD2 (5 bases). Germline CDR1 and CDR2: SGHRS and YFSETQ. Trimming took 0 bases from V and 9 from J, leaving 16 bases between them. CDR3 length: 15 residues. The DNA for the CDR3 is TGCGCCAGCAGCTTGGTGACTACAAGTTCGGGTGAGCAGTTCTTC. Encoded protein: CASSLVTTSSGEQFF.

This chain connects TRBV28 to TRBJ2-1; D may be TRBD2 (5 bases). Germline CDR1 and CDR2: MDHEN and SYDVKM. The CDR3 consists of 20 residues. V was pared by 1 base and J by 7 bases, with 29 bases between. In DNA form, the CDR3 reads TGTGCCAGCAGTTTATACCTGGTCGGGGTCTTGCTAGCATGGTCGAATGAGCAGTTCTTC. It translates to CASSLYLVGVLLAWSNEQFF.

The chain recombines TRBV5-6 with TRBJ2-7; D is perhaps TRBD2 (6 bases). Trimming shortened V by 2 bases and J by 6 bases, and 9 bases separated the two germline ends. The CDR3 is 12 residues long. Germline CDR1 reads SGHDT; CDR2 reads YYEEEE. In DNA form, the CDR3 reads TGTGCCAGCAGCTTCCCCGGGGGCGAGCAGTACTTC. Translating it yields CASSFPGGEQYF.

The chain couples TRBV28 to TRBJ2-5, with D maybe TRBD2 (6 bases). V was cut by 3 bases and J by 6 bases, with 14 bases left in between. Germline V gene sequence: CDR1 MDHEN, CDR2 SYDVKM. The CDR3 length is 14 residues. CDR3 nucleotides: TGTGCCAGCAGTTTCGGTGCGGAGGGAAAGACCCAGTACTTC. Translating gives CASSFGAEGKTQYF.

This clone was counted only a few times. The CDR3 reads CASSPGQGFGEQYF. The CDR3 DNA reads as TGTGCCAGCAGCCCGGGACAGGGGTTTGGCGAGCAGTACTTC. V usage is TRBV6-1 and J usage is TRBJ2-7, with 10 bases fitting TRBD1. The CDR3 contains 14 residues. Germline V gene sequence: CDR1 MNHNS, CDR2 SASEGT. V was pared by 6 bases and J by 6 bases, with 8 bases of the junction left unmatched.

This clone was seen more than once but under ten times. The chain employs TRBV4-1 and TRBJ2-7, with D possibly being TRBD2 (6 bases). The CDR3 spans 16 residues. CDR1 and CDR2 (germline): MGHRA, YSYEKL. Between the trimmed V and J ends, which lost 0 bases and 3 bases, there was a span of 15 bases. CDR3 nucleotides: TGCGCCAGCAGCCAAGATAATCAGGAGGGCCACTACGAGCAGTACTTC. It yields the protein CASSQDNQEGHYEQYF.

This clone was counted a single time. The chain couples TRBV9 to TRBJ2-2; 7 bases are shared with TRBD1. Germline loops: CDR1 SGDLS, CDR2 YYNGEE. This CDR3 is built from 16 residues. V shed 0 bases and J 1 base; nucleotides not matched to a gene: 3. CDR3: CASSVGRTGNTGELFF. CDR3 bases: TGTGCCAGCAGCGTAGGTAGGACAGGGAACACCGGGGAGCTGTTTTTT. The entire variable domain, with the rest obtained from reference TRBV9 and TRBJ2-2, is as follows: DSGVTQTPKHLITATGQRVTLRCSPRSGDLSVYWYQQSLDQGLQFLIQYYNGEERAKGNILERFSAQQFPDLHSELNLSSLELGDSALYFCASSVGRTGNTGELFFGEGSRLTVL.

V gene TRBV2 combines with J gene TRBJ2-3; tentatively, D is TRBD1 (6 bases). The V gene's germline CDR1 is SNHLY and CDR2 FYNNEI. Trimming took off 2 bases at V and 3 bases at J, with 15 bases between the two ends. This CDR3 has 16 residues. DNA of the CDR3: TGTGCCAGCAGTGAATCGCGGACCAGGGGAACAGATACGCAGTATTTT. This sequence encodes CASSESRTRGTDTQYF.

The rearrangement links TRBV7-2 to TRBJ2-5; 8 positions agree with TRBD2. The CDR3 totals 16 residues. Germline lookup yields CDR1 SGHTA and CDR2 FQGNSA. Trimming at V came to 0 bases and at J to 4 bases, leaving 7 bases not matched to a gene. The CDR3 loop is CASSLARGEERETQYF. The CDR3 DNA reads TGTGCCAGCAGCTTAGCGCGGGGGGAGGAGCGAGAGACCCAGTACTTC.

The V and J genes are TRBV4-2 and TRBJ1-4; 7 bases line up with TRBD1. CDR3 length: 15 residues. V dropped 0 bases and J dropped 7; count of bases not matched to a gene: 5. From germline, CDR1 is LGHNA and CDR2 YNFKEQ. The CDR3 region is CASSQDDRAGEKLFF. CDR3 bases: TGTGCCAGCAGCCAAGATGACAGGGCCGGTGAAAAACTGTTTTTT.

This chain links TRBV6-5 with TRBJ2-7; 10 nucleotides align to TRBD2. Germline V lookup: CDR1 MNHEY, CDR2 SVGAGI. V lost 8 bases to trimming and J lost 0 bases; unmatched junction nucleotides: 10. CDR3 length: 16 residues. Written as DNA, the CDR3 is TGTGCCAGCGGTTTAATACTAGCGGGGAGCTCCTACGAGCAGTACTTC. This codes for CASGLILAGSSYEQYF.